This T cell receptor beta chain is from a study of T cells after yellow fever vaccination. Study-level results: Reappearing after the booster were most of the clones from primary vaccination (roughly 96% CD4, 85% to 90% CD8).

MiXCR, run by TCRdb on the 5' RACE reads, gives a single entry per CDR3 protein. The sample contains roughly 320,000 distinct CDR3 sequences, about 10% of which appear only once. For this clonotype: Its target is unknown.

Unmatched junction bases numbered 9, after V lost 3 bases and J lost 5 bases. Per the germline V gene, CDR1 is GTSNPN and CDR2 is SVGIG (reference sequence). CDR3 length equals 14 residues. This specimen consisted of CD4+ T cells sorted from PBMCs, obtained 45 days after the yellow fever booster vaccination. The chain is built from TRBV30 and TRBJ2-5; 7 nucleotides match TRBD2. This receptor was taken from a man younger than 30 who received the YFV17D yellow fever vaccine. The CDR3 sequence: CAWRPSWGGETQYF. The CDR3 nucleotides are TGTGCCTGGAGGCCCTCGTGGGGAGGGGAGACCCAGTACTTC.